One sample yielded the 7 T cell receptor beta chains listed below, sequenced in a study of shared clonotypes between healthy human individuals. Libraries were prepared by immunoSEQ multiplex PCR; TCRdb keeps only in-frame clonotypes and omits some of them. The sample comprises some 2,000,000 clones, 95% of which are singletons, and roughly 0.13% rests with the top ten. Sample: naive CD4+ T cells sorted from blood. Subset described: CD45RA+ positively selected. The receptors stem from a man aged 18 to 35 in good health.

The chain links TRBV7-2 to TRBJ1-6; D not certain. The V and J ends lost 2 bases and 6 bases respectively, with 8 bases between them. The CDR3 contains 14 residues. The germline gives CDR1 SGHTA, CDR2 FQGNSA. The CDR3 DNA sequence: TGTGCCAGCAGCTTACGGGGTACTAATTCACCCCTCCACTTT. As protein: CASSLRGTNSPLHF.

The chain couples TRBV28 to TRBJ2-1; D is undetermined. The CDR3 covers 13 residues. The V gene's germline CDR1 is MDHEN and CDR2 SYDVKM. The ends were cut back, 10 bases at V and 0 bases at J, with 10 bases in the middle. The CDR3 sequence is CATTYSSYNEQFF. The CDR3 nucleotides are TGTGCCACCACATATAGCTCCTACAATGAGCAGTTCTTC.

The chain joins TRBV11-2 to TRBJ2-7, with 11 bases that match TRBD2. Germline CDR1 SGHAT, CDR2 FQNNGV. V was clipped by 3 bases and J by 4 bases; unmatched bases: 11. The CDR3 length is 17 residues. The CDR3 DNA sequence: TGTGCCAGCAGCTTCCCTAGCGGGGGGTCCTTGATGTACGAGCAGTACTTC. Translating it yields CASSFPSGGSLMYEQYF.

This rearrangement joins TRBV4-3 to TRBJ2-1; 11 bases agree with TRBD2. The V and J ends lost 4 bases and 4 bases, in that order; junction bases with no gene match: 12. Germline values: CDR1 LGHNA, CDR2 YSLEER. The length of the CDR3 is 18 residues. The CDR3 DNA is TGCGCCAGCAGCCTCTTAACCCCGCTAGCGGGAGGATACAATGAGCAGTTCTTC. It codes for CASSLLTPLAGGYNEQFF.

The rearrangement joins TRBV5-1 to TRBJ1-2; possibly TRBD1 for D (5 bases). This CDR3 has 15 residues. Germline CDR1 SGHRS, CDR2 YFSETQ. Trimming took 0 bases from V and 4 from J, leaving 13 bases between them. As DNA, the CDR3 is TGCGCCAGCAGCTTGGGACTTGCGGGGACCTATGGCTACACCTTC. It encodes CASSLGLAGTYGYTF.

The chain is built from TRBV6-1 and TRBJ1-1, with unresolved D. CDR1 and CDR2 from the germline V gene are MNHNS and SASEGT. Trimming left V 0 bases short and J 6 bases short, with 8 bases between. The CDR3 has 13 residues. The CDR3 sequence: CASSEANFAEAFF. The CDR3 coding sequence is TGTGCCAGCAGTGAAGCGAACTTCGCTGAAGCTTTCTTT.

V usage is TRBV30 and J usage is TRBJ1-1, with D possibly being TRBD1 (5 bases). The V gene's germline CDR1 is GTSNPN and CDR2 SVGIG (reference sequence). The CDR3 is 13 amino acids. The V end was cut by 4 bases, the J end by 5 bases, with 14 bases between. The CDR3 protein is CAWMAGEGTEAFF. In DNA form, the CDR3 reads TGTGCCTGGATGGCGGGGGAGGGAACTGAAGCTTTCTTT.